This T cell receptor (beta chain) was profiled in a study of beta chain features in type 1 diabetes. Germline lookup yields CDR1 GTSNPN and CDR2 SVGIG (reference sequence). The CDR3 sequence is 15 residues long. The V gene end was trimmed by 6 bases and the J gene end by 8 bases; junction bases not matched to a gene: 16. The sequenced template was cDNA made from the entire isolated RNA. Produced via immunoSEQ multiplex PCR; TCRdb's table is partial and in-frame only. The data contain about 200,000 clones, roughly 11% of them singletons. This clone showed up just a few times. Sequencing used central memory CD4+ T cells from blood. This TCR was sampled from a man aged 18 to 29 in good health. The chain has TRBV30 and TRBJ2-1; TRBD2 agrees at 7 bases. The chain's CDR3 is CACNRGLEGADEQFF. Here the CDR3 DNA reads TGTGCCTGTAACAGAGGACTAGAAGGGGCGGATGAGCAGTTCTTC.